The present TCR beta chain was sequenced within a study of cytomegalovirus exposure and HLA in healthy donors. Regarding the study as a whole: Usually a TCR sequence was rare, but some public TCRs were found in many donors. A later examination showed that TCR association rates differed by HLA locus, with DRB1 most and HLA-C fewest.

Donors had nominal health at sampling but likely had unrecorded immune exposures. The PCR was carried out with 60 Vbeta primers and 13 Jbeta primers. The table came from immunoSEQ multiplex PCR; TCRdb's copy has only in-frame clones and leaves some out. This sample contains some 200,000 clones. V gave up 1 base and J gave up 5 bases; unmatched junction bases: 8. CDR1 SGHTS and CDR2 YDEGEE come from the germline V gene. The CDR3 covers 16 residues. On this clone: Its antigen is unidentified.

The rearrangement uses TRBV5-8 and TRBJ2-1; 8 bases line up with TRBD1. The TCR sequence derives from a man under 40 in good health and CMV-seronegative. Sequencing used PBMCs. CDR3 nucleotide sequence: TGTGCCAGCAGCTTGCAACAGGGGGTCAGAAACAATGAGCAGTTCTTC. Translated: CASSLQQGVRNNEQFF.